This T cell receptor beta chain was captured in a study of T cells after yellow fever vaccination (dated by TCRdb to between 2018 and 2021). For the study in its entirety: Libraries from fractions with low cell numbers were prepared with the SMART-Seq v4 Ultra Low Input RNA kit. To track T-cell clones before and after primary and booster YFV17D yellow fever vaccination, bulk TCR alpha and beta repertoires were sequenced longitudinally. The cohort comprised two healthy male donors, one aged 18 to 30 and one aged 30 to 39 years. Bulk PBMC replicates and cell subsets were isolated from blood drawn at multiple timepoints before and after both primary and secondary immunization. Points the paper makes about the study in general: The secondary T-cell response was found to be weaker but faster than the primary response, with a peak reached on day 5 rather than on day 15. Most clones expanded after primary vaccination (around 96% of CD4 and 80% to 90% of CD8) were re-detected after the booster, suggesting that broad memory maintenance occurred. FACS-sorted repertoires could contain abundant contaminating clonotypes from the bulk population, so computational filtering was required. Only a couple of donors were included in the study, so the extent to which the findings can be generalized is limited. A small fraction of clonotypes showed up in both the CD4 and CD8 compartments, probably as a result of convergent recombination.

TCR cDNA was synthesized by 5'RACE template switching, through which a universal primer site and unique molecular identifiers were introduced. Priming of cDNA synthesis was performed from both the TCR alpha and TCR beta constant segments. Libraries were amplified in two PCR steps, with sample barcodes and sequencing adapters added in the second step. Sequencing of libraries was done on Illumina HiSeq 2500 (2x100 bp) or NovaSeq (2x150 bp). In the original analysis: Reads were demultiplexed and collapsed into UMI consensus sequences with MIGEC, and V(D)J alignment was performed with MiXCR. Vaccine-responding clonotypes were identified with edgeR using replicate PBMC samples, with FDR below 0.01 and a log2 fold change above 5 up to day 15 being required. CD4 or CD8 identity was assigned to each bulk clonotype according to whether the clonotype was present at higher abundance in the sequenced CD4 repertoire or the sequenced CD8 repertoire. NS4B-specific clonotypes were defined as those at least 10-fold enriched in dextramer-positive over dextramer-negative fractions; CD4-biased clonotypes were excluded. TCRdb reworked the public reads: Q25 trimming with fastp, MiXCR clone assembly, productive beta chains retained. Identical CDR3 proteins give one entry, which carries the most common genes and DNA. TCRdb, not the original authors, processed these V and J calls. The sample profile shows roughly 85,000 distinct CDR3 sequences; approximately 12% of them were found once. Clones ranked in the top ten supply under 30% of the sample.

Comment on this clonotype: Base qualities are not recorded, but no much larger clone differs from it by a single base.

This sample's treatment or condition label indicates: live attenuated yellow fever vaccine strain. A standard Ficoll-Paque protocol was used to isolate PBMCs from peripheral blood. Epitope-specific CD8 T cells were sorted using a dextramer loaded with the yellow fever NS4B epitope peptide, with anti-CD3 and anti-CD8 staining. TriZol was used to extract RNA from bulk PBMCs, CD4 and CD8 fractions, and dextramer-positive and dextramer-negative fractions. Counted from cysteine to phenylalanine, this CDR3 has 16 amino acids. The entry retains the CDR3 DNA only, 48 bases that are in frame from base 1. Via the germline V gene (reference sequence), CDR1 is SEHNR and CDR2 FQNEAQ. V drops 4 bases and J drops 1 base, leaving 15 bases in between.

In this chain, TRBV7-9 is recombined with TRBJ2-3; TRBD2 might be the D gene, on 6 matching bases. This sample comprised CD8+ T cells not binding an NS4B(214-222) dextramer, sorted from PBMCs, obtained about 21 days after the first yellow fever vaccination. This sample's cell subset or site label indicates: NS4B epitope dextramer-negative CD8 T cells. This receptor was taken from a man aged 18 to 30 who received the YFV17D yellow fever vaccine. In nucleotides, the sequence is TGTGCCAGCAGCTATACAGAGGTAGCGGGCACAGATACGCAGTATTTT. The encoded protein is CASSYTEVAGTDTQYF.